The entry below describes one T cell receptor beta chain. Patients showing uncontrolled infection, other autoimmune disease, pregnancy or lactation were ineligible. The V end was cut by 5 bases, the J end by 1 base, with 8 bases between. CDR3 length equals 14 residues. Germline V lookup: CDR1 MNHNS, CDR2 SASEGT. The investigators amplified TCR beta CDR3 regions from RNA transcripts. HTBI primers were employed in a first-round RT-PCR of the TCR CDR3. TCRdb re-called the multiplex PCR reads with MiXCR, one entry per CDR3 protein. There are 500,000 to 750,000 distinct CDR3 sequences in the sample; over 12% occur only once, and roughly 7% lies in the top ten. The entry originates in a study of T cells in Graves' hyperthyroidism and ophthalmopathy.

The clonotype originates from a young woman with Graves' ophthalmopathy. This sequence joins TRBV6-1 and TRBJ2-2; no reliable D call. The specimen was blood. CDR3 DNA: TGTGCCAGCAGTCCCGACGGGAACACCGGGGAGCTGTTTTTT. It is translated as CASSPDGNTGELFF.